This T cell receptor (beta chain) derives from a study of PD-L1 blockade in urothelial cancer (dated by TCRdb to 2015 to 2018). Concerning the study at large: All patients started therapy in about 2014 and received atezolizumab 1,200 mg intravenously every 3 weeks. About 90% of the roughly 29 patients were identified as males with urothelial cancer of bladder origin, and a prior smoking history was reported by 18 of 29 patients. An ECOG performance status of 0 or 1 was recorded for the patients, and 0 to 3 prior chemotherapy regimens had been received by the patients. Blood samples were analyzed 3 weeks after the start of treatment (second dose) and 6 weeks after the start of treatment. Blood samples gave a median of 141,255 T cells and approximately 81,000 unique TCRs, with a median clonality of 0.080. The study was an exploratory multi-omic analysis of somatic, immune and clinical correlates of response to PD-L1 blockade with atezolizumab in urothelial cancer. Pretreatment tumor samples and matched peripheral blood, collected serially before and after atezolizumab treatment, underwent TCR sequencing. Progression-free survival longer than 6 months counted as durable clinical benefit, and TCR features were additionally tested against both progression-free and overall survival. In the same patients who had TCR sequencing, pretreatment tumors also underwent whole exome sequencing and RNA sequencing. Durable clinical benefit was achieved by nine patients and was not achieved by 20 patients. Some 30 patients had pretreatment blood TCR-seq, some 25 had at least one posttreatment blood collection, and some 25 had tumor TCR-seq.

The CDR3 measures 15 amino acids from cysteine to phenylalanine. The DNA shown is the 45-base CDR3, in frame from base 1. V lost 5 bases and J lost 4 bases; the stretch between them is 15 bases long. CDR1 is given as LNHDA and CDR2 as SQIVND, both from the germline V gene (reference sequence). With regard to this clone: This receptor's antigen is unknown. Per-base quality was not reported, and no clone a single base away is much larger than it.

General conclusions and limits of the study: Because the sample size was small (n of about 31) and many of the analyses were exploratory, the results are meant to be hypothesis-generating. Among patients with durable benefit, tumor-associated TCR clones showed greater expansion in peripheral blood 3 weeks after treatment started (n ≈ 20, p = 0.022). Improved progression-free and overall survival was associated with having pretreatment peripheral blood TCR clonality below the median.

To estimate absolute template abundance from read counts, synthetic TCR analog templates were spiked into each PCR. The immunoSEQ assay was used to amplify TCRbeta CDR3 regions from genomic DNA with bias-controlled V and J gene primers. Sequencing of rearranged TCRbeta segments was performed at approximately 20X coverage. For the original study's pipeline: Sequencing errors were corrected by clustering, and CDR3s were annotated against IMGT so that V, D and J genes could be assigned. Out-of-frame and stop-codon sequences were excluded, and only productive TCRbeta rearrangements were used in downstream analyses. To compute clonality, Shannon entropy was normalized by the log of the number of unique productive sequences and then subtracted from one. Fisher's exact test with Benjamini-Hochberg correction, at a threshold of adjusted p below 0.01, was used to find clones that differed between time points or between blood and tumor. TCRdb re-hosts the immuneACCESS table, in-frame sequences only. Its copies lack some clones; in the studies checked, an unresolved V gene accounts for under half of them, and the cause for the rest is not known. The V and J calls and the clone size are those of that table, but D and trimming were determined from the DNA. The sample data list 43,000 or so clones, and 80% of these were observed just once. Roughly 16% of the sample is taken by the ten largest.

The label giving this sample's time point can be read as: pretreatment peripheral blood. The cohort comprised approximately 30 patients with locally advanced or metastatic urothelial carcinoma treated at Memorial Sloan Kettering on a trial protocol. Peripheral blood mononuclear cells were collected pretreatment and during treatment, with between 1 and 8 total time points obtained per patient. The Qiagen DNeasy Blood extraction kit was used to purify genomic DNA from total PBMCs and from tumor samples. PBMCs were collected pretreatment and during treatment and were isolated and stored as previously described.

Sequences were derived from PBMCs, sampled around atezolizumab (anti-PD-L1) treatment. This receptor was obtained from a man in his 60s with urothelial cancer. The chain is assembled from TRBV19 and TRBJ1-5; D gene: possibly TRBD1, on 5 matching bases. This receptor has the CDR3 CASSSSRRGNQPQHF. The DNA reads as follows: TGTGCCAGTAGTTCTTCAAGGAGGGGAAATCAGCCCCAGCATTTT.